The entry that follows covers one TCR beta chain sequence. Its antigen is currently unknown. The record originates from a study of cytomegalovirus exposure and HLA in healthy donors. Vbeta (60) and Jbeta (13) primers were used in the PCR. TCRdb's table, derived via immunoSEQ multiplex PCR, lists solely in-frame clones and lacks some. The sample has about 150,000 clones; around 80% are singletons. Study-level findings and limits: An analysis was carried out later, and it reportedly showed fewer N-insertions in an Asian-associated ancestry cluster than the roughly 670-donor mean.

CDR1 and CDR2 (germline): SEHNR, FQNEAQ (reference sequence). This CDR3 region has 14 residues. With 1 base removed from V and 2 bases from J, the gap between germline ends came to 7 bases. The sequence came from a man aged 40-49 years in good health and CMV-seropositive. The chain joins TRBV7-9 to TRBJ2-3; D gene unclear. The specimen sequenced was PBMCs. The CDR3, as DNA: TGTGCCAGCAGCTTAGATTTTATCACAGATACGCAGTATTTT. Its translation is CASSLDFITDTQYF.